Presented here are 20 T cell receptor beta chains from one specimen sequenced in a study of technical replicates of blood from a few donors. Assay: immunoSEQ multiplex PCR; the TCRdb copy retains only in-frame clones and omits some. Here the sample spans tens of thousands of clones, less than 99% being singletons. The material sequenced was T cells isolated from PBMCs. These receptors were obtained from a human donor in good health.

The chain has TRBV28 and TRBJ2-1; 10 bases align to TRBD2. J gave up 6 bases and V 7 bases, and 18 bases lay outside the gene matches. CDR3 length: 18 amino acids. CDR1 and CDR2 from the germline V gene are MDHEN and SYDVKM. CDR3 loop: CASNLRQGLLAGFNEQFF. The CDR3, as DNA: TGTGCCAGCAACCTCCGACAGGGTCTACTAGCGGGGTTCAATGAGCAGTTCTTC.

V is TRBV4-1 and J is TRBJ2-5; tentative D call: TRBD2 (6 bases). There are 15 residues in the CDR3. From germline, CDR1 is MGHRA and CDR2 YSYEKL. V dropped 4 bases and J dropped 2 bases, with 14 bases sitting between them. This CDR3 reads CASSPGGGTQETQYF. CDR3 nucleotides: TGCGCCAGCAGCCCGGGTGGAGGGACTCAAGAGACCCAGTACTTC.

The chain combines TRBV7-8 with TRBJ1-1; tentatively, D is TRBD1 (5 bases). Trimming took 2 bases from V and 0 from J, leaving 16 bases between them. The CDR3 loop spans 17 amino acids. The V gene's germline CDR1 is SGHVS and CDR2 FQNEAQ. The DNA for the CDR3 is TGTGCCAGCAGCTTAAAGGGACTGGTTTTCTTGAACACTGAAGCTTTCTTT. Translated, it gives CASSLKGLVFLNTEAFF. Using reference TRBV7-8 and TRBJ1-1 for the parts outside the CDR3, the full variable domain is GAGVSQSPRYKVAKRGQDVALRCDPISGHVSLFWYQQALGQGPEFLTYFQNEAQLDKSGLPSDRFFAERPEGSVSTLKIQRTQQEDSAVYLCASSLKGLVFLNTEAFFGQGTRLTVV.

The J gene is TRBJ1-1, the V gene TRBV5-4, with 7 positions matching TRBD1. CDR1 is SGHNT and CDR2 is YYREEE in the germline V gene (reference sequence). V shed 4 bases and J 8 bases; nucleotides not matched to a gene: 2. CDR3 length: 11 residues. Here the CDR3 reads CASSTGQEAFF. CDR3 nucleotide sequence: TGTGCCAGCAGCACGGGACAGGAAGCTTTCTTT. Based on the CDR3 plus reference TRBV5-4 and TRBJ1-1, the full variable domain is ETGVTQSPTHLIKTRGQQVTLRCSSQSGHNTVSWYQQALGQGPQFIFQYYREEENGRGNFPPRFSGLQFPNYSSELNVNALELDDSALYLCASSTGQEAFFGQGTRLTVV.

The chain couples TRBV29-1 to TRBJ2-1, with D unclear. The CDR3 has 13 residues. From germline, CDR1 is SQVTM and CDR2 ANQGSEA. V lost 7 bases and J 5 bases, leaving 15 bases between the germline ends. In DNA, the CDR3 is TGCAGCGCCCCCCATGCGGTAAACAATGAGCAGTTCTTC. Translated: CSAPHAVNNEQFF.

The genes are TRBV7-8 and TRBJ2-1; 8 bases fit TRBD2. The trim removed 0 bases at V and 3 bases at J, leaving 7 bases unmatched. There are 17 residues in the CDR3. Germline V gene sequence: CDR1 SGHVS, CDR2 FQNEAQ. The CDR3 coding sequence is TGTGCCAGCAGCTTAGCGATGGCGGGAGGACTCTACAATGAGCAGTTCTTC. This sequence encodes CASSLAMAGGLYNEQFF.

This chain joins TRBV5-1 and TRBJ2-2; 9 bases fit TRBD2. The germline CDR1 and CDR2 sequences are SGHRS and YFSETQ. Trimming cost V 1 base and J 4 bases; bases outside gene matches: 2. This CDR3 is 15 amino acids long. The CDR3 DNA reads as TGCGCCAGCAGCTTGTTTAGCGGGAGCACCGGGGAGCTGTTTTTT. This gives the protein CASSLFSGSTGELFF.

The chain recombines TRBV6-6 with TRBJ2-7; 7 bases fit TRBD2. The CDR3 has 11 amino acids. Germline CDR1 and CDR2: MNHNY and SVGAGI (reference sequence). V dropped 6 bases and J dropped 5; count of bases not matched to a gene: 1. The CDR3 sequence is CASRAGDEQYF. The DNA for the CDR3 is TGTGCCAGCAGGGCGGGAGACGAGCAGTACTTC.

The V and J genes are TRBV12-5 and TRBJ1-1; D possibly corresponds to TRBD1 (6 bases). V was pared by 2 bases and J by 8 bases, with 21 bases between. Germline V gives CDR1 LGHNT, CDR2 FRNRAP. This CDR3 has 16 residues. Here the CDR3 DNA reads TGTGCTAGTGGTTTGCCGCCACTATTATTAGACAGGGAAGCTTTCTTT. It yields the protein CASGLPPLLLDREAFF.

Regarding this clone: It is unclear where the CDR3 begins or ends on the DNA, so no DNA is shown, and the CDR3 is as TCRdb lists it. The chain recombines TRBV21-1 with TRBJ2-6; the D segment call TRBD1 is taken from the table without a DNA check. TRBV21-1 is a pseudogene locus. The CDR3 totals 21 residues, both ends included. This chain's CDR3 is CASSKGWGQGASFSGANVLTF.

The chain joins TRBV28 to TRBJ2-7; D is ambiguous. Germline CDR1 MDHEN, CDR2 SYDVKM. The CDR3 sequence is 14 residues long. V dropped 1 base and J dropped 0 bases, with 7 bases sitting between them. The CDR3 protein is CASSLFPISYEQYF. DNA for the CDR3: TGTGCCAGCAGTTTATTCCCTATCTCCTACGAGCAGTACTTC. Based on the CDR3 plus reference TRBV28 and TRBJ2-7, the full variable domain is DVKVTQSSRYLVKRTGEKVFLECVQDMDHENMFWYRQDPGLGLRLIYFSYDVKMKEKGDIPEGYSVSREKKERFSLILESASTNQTSMYLCASSLFPISYEQYFGPGTRLTVT.

The chain recombines TRBV5-1 with TRBJ2-7; 7 nucleotides match TRBD1. Trimming took 1 base from V and 6 from J; bases not matched to a gene: 7. CDR3 length equals 14 residues. In germline, CDR1 is SGHRS, CDR2 YFSETQ. This CDR3 is CASSLTGERGEQYF. For the CDR3, the DNA is TGCGCCAGCAGCTTGACAGGGGAACGAGGCGAGCAGTACTTC.

The CDR3 DNA follows: TGTGCCAGCAGTGAAGACAGGGGGACAGATACGCAGTATTTT. Amino acid sequence: CASSEDRGTDTQYF. The V and J genes are TRBV2 and TRBJ2-3, with 8 bases that match TRBD1. The CDR3 runs 14 residues. CDR1 SNHLY and CDR2 FYNNEI come from the germline V gene. V lost 1 base and J lost 3; bases outside the gene matches: 0.

This chain joins TRBV6-5 and TRBJ2-1, with 9 bases lining up with TRBD2. V lost 3 bases, J lost 7 bases, and 7 bases stayed unmatched. This CDR3 is 15 amino acids long. CDR1 and CDR2 from the germline V gene are MNHEY and SVGAGI. CDR3 in DNA: TGTGCCAGCAGTTATTCAATAGCGGGAGAGAATGAGCAGTTCTTC. The encoded protein is CASSYSIAGENEQFF.

The rearrangement uses TRBV12-5 and TRBJ2-3, with 7 bases aligning to TRBD1. After removal of 7 bases from V and 6 bases from J, the junction contained 7 bases not matched to a gene. CDR1 LGHNT and CDR2 FRNRAP come from the germline V gene. The CDR3 extends over 13 amino acids. The CDR3 loop is CASALGQVDTQYF. CDR3 in DNA: TGTGCTAGTGCCCTCGGACAGGTCGATACGCAGTATTTT.

The chain employs TRBV11-2 and TRBJ2-7; 7 bases agree with TRBD1. This CDR3 is 15 amino acids long. Trimming removed 5 bases from V and 0 bases from J; junction bases left unmatched: 7. CDR1 SGHAT and CDR2 FQNNGV come from the germline V gene. This CDR3 reads CASSLGTDISYEQYF. DNA of the CDR3: TGTGCCAGCAGCCTCGGGACAGACATCTCCTACGAGCAGTACTTC. The complete variable domain, with remaining parts taken from reference TRBV11-2 and TRBJ2-7, reads EAGVAQSPRYKIIEKRQSVAFWCNPISGHATLYWYQQILGQGPKLLIQFQNNGVVDDSQLPKDRFSAERLKGVDSTLKIQPAKLEDSAVYLCASSLGTDISYEQYFGPGTRLTVT.

This chain links TRBV30 with TRBJ1-2; D possibly corresponds to TRBD1 (5 bases). Germline-derived CDR1 and CDR2 are GTSNPN and SVGIG (reference sequence). V was trimmed by 0 bases and J by 5 bases, leaving 7 bases between them. This CDR3 has 12 amino acids. In DNA form, the CDR3 reads TGTGCCTGGAGTGTACAGGTATATGGCTACACCTTC. Its translation is CAWSVQVYGYTF.

This chain links TRBV5-4 with TRBJ2-3; D is uncertain. The CDR3 runs to 15 residues. V was pared by 4 bases and J by 0 bases, with 12 bases between. Germline values: CDR1 SGHNT, CDR2 YYREEE (reference sequence). The CDR3 nucleotides read TGTGCCAGCAGCCCCCCACCGGTTAGCACAGATACGCAGTATTTT. Translated: CASSPPPVSTDTQYF.

The chain combines TRBV7-3 with TRBJ1-2; TRBD1 agrees at 10 bases. Per the germline V gene, CDR1 is SGHTA and CDR2 is FQGTGA. V lost 5 bases, J lost 3 bases, and 12 bases stayed unmatched. The CDR3 extends over 17 amino acids. In nucleotides, the CDR3 is TGTGCCAGCAGCCTGACAGGGGGCGGATTGCTAGACTATGGCTACACCTTC. The encoded protein is CASSLTGGGLLDYGYTF.

The chain combines TRBV9 with TRBJ2-1; D uncertain. The CDR3 contains 14 residues. Trimming pared 1 base from V and 5 bases from J, leaving 10 bases between. From germline, CDR1 is SGDLS and CDR2 YYNGEE. CDR3 bases: TGTGCCAGCAGCGTATACGATGGAGACAATGAGCAGTTCTTC. Translated: CASSVYDGDNEQFF.